The rows below give T cell receptor beta chains drawn from one sample of a study of T cell responses to AZD1222 COVID-19 vaccine. The table came from immunoSEQ multiplex PCR; TCRdb's copy has only in-frame clones and leaves some out. The repertoire has about 260,000 clones, 85% to 95% of them found once; the top ten carry around 0.5%. The material sequenced was peripheral blood, taken on day 0 of AZD1222 vaccination. All receptors derive from an adult in good health. Each CDR3 is given with its conserved first and last residue. Each record gives: J gene, V gene, D gene, CDR3 protein. The D gene is left open where the match is weak.

TRBJ2-2,TRBV27,.,CASTWTPVGPGELFF
TRBJ1-3,TRBV2,.,CASKPGNSGNTIYF
TRBJ1-2,TRBV19,.,CASSVTNYGYTF
TRBJ1-2,TRBV27,TRBD1,CASRGTGGVGYTF
TRBJ2-7,TRBV4-1,TRBD2,CASSQRVLAGALPYEQYF
TRBJ2-3,TRBV7-3,TRBD1,CASSLGQGPTDTQYF
TRBJ1-5,TRBV27,.,CASSLRRSNQPQHF
TRBJ1-2,TRBV12-3/TRBV12-4,.,CASTFGTYGYTF
TRBJ2-5,TRBV20-1,TRBD1,CSASAGTGVQETQYF
TRBJ1-6,TRBV9,.,CASSVTAAYNSPLHF
TRBJ2-1,TRBV9,TRBD2,CASSASGSGFDEQFF
TRBJ2-7,TRBV6-1,TRBD1,CASSERQGVNRYEQYF
TRBJ2-7,TRBV18,TRBD2,CASSPRRGGPYEQYF
TRBJ2-3,TRBV5-1,.,CASSLESGTTDTQYF
TRBJ1-1,TRBV5-1,.,CASSPNNRDDTEAFF
TRBJ2-5,TRBV5-1,.,CASSLLASETQYF
TRBJ1-4,TRBV5-4,TRBD1,CASRSGTDINEKLFF
TRBJ2-7,TRBV6-5,.,CASRPPSSYEQYF
TRBJ1-2,TRBV11-3,.,CASSFGGSYGYTF
TRBJ2-1,TRBV5-1,TRBD1,CASSLETGGAQFF
TRBJ2-1,TRBV19,.,CASSIVGVGNEQFF
TRBJ2-3,TRBV7-2,.,CASTRGGEADTQYF
TRBJ2-7,TRBV10-1,TRBD2,CASRAGRPPSYEQYF
TRBJ1-2,TRBV21-1,.,CSGLRGYTF
TRBJ1-1,TRBV18,.,CASSPARSGTEAFF
TRBJ2-7,TRBV7-2,.,CASSLTSLNDEQYF
TRBJ2-7,TRBV30,TRBD2,CAWSSGRVKYF
TRBJ1-5,TRBV5-5,TRBD1,CASSRTGLGMEPQHF
TRBJ2-3,TRBV19,TRBD2,CASSILGLAATDTQYF
TRBJ2-7,TRBV9,TRBD1,CASSPRTGGFYEQYF
TRBJ1-6,TRBV19,.,CASSIVPDGSPLHF